A single sample gave rise to the 5 T cell receptor beta chains below, sequenced in a study of blood T cell repertoires in COVID-19. Sequencing used immunoSEQ multiplex PCR; TCRdb keeps in-frame clones, though not all of them. The repertoire holds roughly 100,000 clones, 84% seen once, with approximately 12% in the top ten. Specimen: peripheral blood. Receptors were obtained from a human donor in a cohort sampled during active COVID-19.

The chain couples TRBV6-1 to TRBJ2-7; 7 bases are a match to TRBD1. The trim removed 2 bases at V and 2 bases at J, leaving 6 bases unmatched. CDR1 and CDR2 from the germline V gene are MNHNS and SASEGT. This CDR3 is 15 amino acids long. CDR3 nucleotide sequence: TGTGCCAGCAGTGAACTACAGGGGCTCCCCTACGAGCAGTACTTC. Translating gives CASSELQGLPYEQYF.

V gene TRBV2 combines with J gene TRBJ2-3; TRBD1 matches at 8 bases. The CDR3 totals 14 residues. J was trimmed by 4 bases and V by 8 bases; bases with no gene match: 8. The germline V gene has CDR1 SNHLY and CDR2 FYNNEI. In DNA, the CDR3 is TGTGCCAGCTCGCAGGGGGCGCATGCAGATACGCAGTATTTT. It encodes CASSQGAHADTQYF. The entire variable domain, with the rest obtained from reference TRBV2 and TRBJ2-3, is as follows: EPEVTQTPSHQVTQMGQEVILRCVPISNHLYFYWYRQILGQKVEFLVSFYNNEISEKSEIFDDQFSVERPDGSNFTLKIRSTKLEDSAMYFCASSQGAHADTQYFGPGTRLTVL.

This clone came up a few times. The chain has TRBV5-1 and TRBJ1-1; 7 nucleotides align to TRBD1. J gave up 5 bases and V 4 bases, and 8 bases lay outside the gene matches. The germline V gene encodes CDR1 SGHRS and CDR2 YFSETQ. The CDR3 is made up of 14 amino acids. The CDR3 DNA reads as TGCGCCAGCAGCGCACAGACAGGGTGGACTGAAGCTTTCTTT. Amino acid sequence: CASSAQTGWTEAFF.

The chain couples TRBV10-3 to TRBJ2-2, with TRBD2 as a possible D gene (6 bases). Between the trimmed V and J ends, which lost 2 bases and 8 bases, there was a span of 18 bases. Per germline, CDR1 ENHRY and CDR2 SYGVKD. The CDR3 covers 16 residues. CDR3 bases: TGTGCCATCAGTGAGCCTCCCTCTGGCGCGGGGGGGGAGCTGTTTTTT. It yields the protein CAISEPPSGAGGELFF.

V gene TRBV5-1 combines with J gene TRBJ2-3; TRBD2 matches 11 bases. The V gene end was trimmed by 0 bases and the J gene end by 2 bases; junction bases not matched to a gene: 2. This CDR3 has 16 residues. In germline, CDR1 is SGHRS, CDR2 YFSETQ. The CDR3 protein is CASSLGLAGLTDTQYF. The CDR3 nucleotides read TGCGCCAGCAGCTTGGGACTAGCGGGACTCACAGATACGCAGTATTTT.